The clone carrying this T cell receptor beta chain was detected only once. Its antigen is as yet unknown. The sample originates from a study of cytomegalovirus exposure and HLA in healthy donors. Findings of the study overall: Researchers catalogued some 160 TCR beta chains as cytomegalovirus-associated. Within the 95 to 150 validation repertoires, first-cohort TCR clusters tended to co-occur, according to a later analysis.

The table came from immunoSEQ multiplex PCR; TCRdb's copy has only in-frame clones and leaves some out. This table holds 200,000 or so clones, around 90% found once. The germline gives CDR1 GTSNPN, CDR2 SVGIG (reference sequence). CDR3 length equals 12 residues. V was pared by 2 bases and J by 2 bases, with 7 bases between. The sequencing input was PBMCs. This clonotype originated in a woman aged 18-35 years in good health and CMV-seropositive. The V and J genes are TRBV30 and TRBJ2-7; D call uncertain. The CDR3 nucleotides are TGTGCCTGGAGTAGAGGTCCCTACGAGCAGTACTTC. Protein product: CAWSRGPYEQYF.